A selection of T cell receptor beta chains follows, all from one sample in a study of blood T cell repertoires in COVID-19. TCRdb's copy holds only in-frame clones and misses some; the assay was immunoSEQ multiplex PCR. The table includes a few hundred thousand clones, about nine tenths detected once. The source material was peripheral blood. The receptors shown here come from a person in their late teens or twenties with COVID-19, enrolled during active disease. Each CDR3 is given with its conserved first and last residue. Fields, in order: V gene, clone size, D gene, J gene, CDR3 DNA, CDR3 protein. The D gene is left open where the match is weak. Clone size appears in some rows only: once, few, many, or a class for an expanded clone.

>TRBV27|once|TRBD1|TRBJ1-6
TGTGCCAGCAGTCTCGTGACAGGGGGCGGTTCACCCCTCCACTTT
CASSLVTGGGSPLHF
>TRBV27|once|NA|TRBJ1-5
TGTGCCAGCAGCGCCCTGGGGGGAGGAGGCAATCAGCCCCAGCATTTT
CASSALGGGGNQPQHF
>TRBV7-2|NA|TRBD1|TRBJ2-7
TGTGCCAGCAGCTGGACAGGGCACATGTACTTC
CASSWTGHMYF
>TRBV5-6|NA|TRBD1|TRBJ1-1
TGTGCCAGCAGCCCGGGGACAGCTGAAGCTTTCTTT
CASSPGTAEAFF
>TRBV7-2|NA|TRBD2|TRBJ2-7
TGTGCCAGCAGCTTATGGGTTGTAGCGGGGGCCTCCTACGAGCAGTACTTC
CASSLWVVAGASYEQYF
>TRBV2|NA|NA|TRBJ2-4
TGTGCCAGCAAAGAGGGAGACCCCTACACCATTCAGTACTTC
CASKEGDPYTIQYF
>TRBV2|NA|TRBD2|TRBJ2-1
TGTGCCAGCAGTGAAGGCGGGGGGGCTTCCTACAATGAGCAGTTCTTC
CASSEGGGASYNEQFF
>TRBV11-2|NA|TRBD1|TRBJ2-7
TGTGCCAGCAGCGCGGGACAGGGGGAGACCTACGAGCAGTACTTC
CASSAGQGETYEQYF
>TRBV7-2|NA|TRBD1|TRBJ2-6
TGTGCCCAAGGGGGCGCATCAGCTGGGGCCAACGTCCTGACTTTC
CAQGGASAGANVLTF
>TRBV9|NA|TRBD2|TRBJ2-7
TGTGCCAGCAGCCCTCGTAGCGTACTAGCGGGACACTACGAGCAGTACTTC
CASSPRSVLAGHYEQYF
>TRBV20-1|NA|NA|TRBJ2-5
TGCAGTGCTAGTCAGGATGGCTGGAAAGAGACCCAGTACTTC
CSASQDGWKETQYF
>TRBV12-3/TRBV12-4|NA|NA|TRBJ1-2
TGTGCCAGCAGTTTTAACAGGGCCGTCGGCTACACCTTC
CASSFNRAVGYTF
>TRBV4-1|NA|NA|TRBJ2-4
TGCGCCAGCAGCCAAGGTTGGGCAGGGTCTGCCAAAAACATTCAGTACTTC
CASSQGWAGSAKNIQYF
>TRBV15|NA|TRBD2|TRBJ2-1
TGTGCCACCAGCAGATCCCTGGGACTAAATGAGCAGTTCTTC
CATSRSLGLNEQFF
>TRBV5-1|NA|TRBD2|TRBJ2-3
TGCGCCAGCAGGACTAGCGGGAGCACAGATACGCAGTATTTT
CASRTSGSTDTQYF
>TRBV12-3/TRBV12-4|NA|NA|TRBJ1-2
TGTGCCAGTGCAGGGCTTAACTATGGCTACACCTTC
CASAGLNYGYTF
>TRBV4-1|NA|TRBD2|TRBJ2-7
TGCGCCAGCAGCCAAGTGGGGGGGATCAACGAGCAGTACTTC
CASSQVGGINEQYF
>TRBV4-1|NA|NA|TRBJ1-5
TGCGCCAGCAGCCAAGTAAATCAGCCCCAGCATTTT
CASSQVNQPQHF
>TRBV7-2|once|TRBD2|TRBJ2-1
TGTGCCAGCAGCTTAAGAGGGGCTAGCGGCCACAATGAGCAGTTCTTC
CASSLRGASGHNEQFF
>TRBV6-2/TRBV6-3|once|NA|TRBJ1-1
TGTGCCAGCAGTTACCCGGTGAACACTGAAGCTTTCTTT
CASSYPVNTEAFF
>TRBV24-1|once|TRBD2|TRBJ2-5
TGTGCCACCAGTGATGGGGGGGGGACCCAGTACTTC
CATSDGGGTQYF
>TRBV4-1|NA|TRBD1|TRBJ2-3
TGCGCCAGCAGCCAAGCACAGGGGGCTGCAGATACGCAGTATTTT
CASSQAQGAADTQYF
>TRBV5-5|NA|NA|TRBJ1-1
TGTGCCAGCAGCATATGGGGAGCCACTGAAGCTTTCTTT
CASSIWGATEAFF
>TRBV27|NA|NA|TRBJ2-1
TGTGCCAGCAGTTGGGGCCCCAATGAGCAGTTCTTC
CASSWGPNEQFF
>TRBV24-1|NA|TRBD1|TRBJ1-1
TGTGCCACCAGTGAAGGGGGCCACGGGACAACTGAAGCTTTCTTT
CATSEGGHGTTEAFF
>TRBV2|once|NA|TRBJ1-1
TGTGCCAGCAGTGAAGCGCTTCGGGGCACTGAAGCTTTCTTT
CASSEALRGTEAFF
>TRBV29-1|NA|TRBD1|TRBJ2-1
TGCAGCGGTGAAGACAGGGCTACCTACAATGAGCAGTTCTTC
CSGEDRATYNEQFF
>TRBV4-3|NA|NA|TRBJ1-4
TGCGCCAGCAGCCAAGAGGTGGGGACAGAAAAACTGTTTTTT
CASSQEVGTEKLFF
>TRBV6-5|NA|TRBD1|TRBJ2-7
TGTGCCAGCGCTGGACAGGGGGCCCACGAGCAGTACTTC
CASAGQGAHEQYF
>TRBV7-2|NA|NA|TRBJ2-5
TGTGCCAGCAGCTTAGGGCGGGACCGGGATTATCTAGAGACCCAGTACTTC
CASSLGRDRDYLETQYF
>TRBV27|NA|TRBD2|TRBJ2-7
TGTGCCAGCAGTTCTGTAGCGGGGGGCTACGAGCAGTACTTC
CASSSVAGGYEQYF
>TRBV4-1|NA|NA|TRBJ2-7
TGCGCCAGCAGCCAACTTCAGAGCGGGTTTTACGAGCAGTACTTC
CASSQLQSGFYEQYF
>TRBV2|NA|NA|TRBJ1-5
TGTGCCAGCAGTCAGGGGAATCAGCCCCAGCATTTT
CASSQGNQPQHF
>TRBV18|NA|NA|TRBJ1-4
TGTGCCAGTTCAAGGGCGGGAACTAATGAAAAACTGTTTTTT
CASSRAGTNEKLFF
>TRBV2|NA|NA|TRBJ2-5
TGTGCCAGCAGAGAGGGCAGGGAGACCCAGTACTTC
CASREGRETQYF
>TRBV19|NA|NA|TRBJ1-1
TGTGCCAGTAGTACCCTAGGGAGGGAAGGAACTGAAGCTTTCTTT
CASSTLGREGTEAFF
>TRBV5-1|few|NA|TRBJ1-1
TGCGCCAGCAGCGAGGGACAGAACACTGAAGCTTTCTTT
CASSEGQNTEAFF
>TRBV19|NA|TRBD2|TRBJ2-7
TGTGCCAGTTCCCATCCGGGACTAGCGGTCTCCTACGAGCAGTACTTC
CASSHPGLAVSYEQYF
>TRBV24-1|once|TRBD2|TRBJ2-5
TGTGCCACCAGTGATTTTGGGGAGGGGATCGGGGAGACCCAGTACTTC
CATSDFGEGIGETQYF
>TRBV28|NA|NA|TRBJ2-5
TGTGCTAGCGGGACAGGGCCCTACCAAGAGACCCAGTACTTC
CASGTGPYQETQYF
>TRBV27|NA|NA|TRBJ1-1
TGTGCCAGCAGCCCCCAGGCGAACACTGAAGCTTTCTTT
CASSPQANTEAFF
>TRBV4-1|NA|NA|TRBJ1-2
TGCGCCAGCAGCCAAGCTAGGACAGACTATGGCTACACCTTC
CASSQARTDYGYTF